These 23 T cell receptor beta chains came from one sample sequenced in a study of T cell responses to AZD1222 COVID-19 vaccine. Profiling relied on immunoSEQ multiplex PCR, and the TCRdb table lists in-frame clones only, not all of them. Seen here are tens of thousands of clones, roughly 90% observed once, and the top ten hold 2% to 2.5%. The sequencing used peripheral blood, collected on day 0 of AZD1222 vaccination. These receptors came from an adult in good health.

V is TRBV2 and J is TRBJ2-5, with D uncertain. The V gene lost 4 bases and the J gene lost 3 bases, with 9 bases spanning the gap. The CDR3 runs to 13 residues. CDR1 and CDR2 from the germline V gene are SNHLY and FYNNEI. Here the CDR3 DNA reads TGTGCCAGCAGTGGACCGTTAAAAGAGACCCAGTACTTC. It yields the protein CASSGPLKETQYF.

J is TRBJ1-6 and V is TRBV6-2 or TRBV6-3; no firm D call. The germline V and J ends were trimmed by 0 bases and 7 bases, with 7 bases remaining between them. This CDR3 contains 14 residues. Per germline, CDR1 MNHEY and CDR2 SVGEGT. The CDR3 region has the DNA TGTGCCAGCAGTTACTCCGGGAGAAATTCACCCCTCCACTTT. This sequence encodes CASSYSGRNSPLHF.

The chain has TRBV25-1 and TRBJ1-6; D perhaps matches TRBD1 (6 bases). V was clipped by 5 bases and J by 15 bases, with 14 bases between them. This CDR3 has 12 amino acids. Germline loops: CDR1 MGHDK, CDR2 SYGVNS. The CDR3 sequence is CASSPGTSDLHF. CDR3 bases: TGTGCCAGCAGTCCAGGGACATCCGACCTCCACTTT. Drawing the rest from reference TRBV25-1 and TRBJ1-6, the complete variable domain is EADIYQTPRYLVIGTGKKITLECSQTMGHDKMYWYQQDPGMELHLIHYSYGVNSTEKGDLSSESTVSRIRTEHFPLTLESARPSHTSQYLCASSPGTSDLHFGNGTRLTVT.

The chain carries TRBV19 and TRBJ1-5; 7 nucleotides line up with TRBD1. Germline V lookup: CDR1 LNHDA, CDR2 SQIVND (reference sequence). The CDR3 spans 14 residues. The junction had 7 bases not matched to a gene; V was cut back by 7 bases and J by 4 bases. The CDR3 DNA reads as TGTGCCAGTAAAACGGGACAGTCTAATCAGCCCCAGCATTTT. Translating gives CASKTGQSNQPQHF.

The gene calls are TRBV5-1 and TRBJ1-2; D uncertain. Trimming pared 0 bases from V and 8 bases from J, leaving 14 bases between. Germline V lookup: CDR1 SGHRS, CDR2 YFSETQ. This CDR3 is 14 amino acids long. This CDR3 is CASSLATGSEGYTF. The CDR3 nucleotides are TGCGCCAGCAGCTTGGCCACTGGGAGCGAGGGCTACACCTTC.

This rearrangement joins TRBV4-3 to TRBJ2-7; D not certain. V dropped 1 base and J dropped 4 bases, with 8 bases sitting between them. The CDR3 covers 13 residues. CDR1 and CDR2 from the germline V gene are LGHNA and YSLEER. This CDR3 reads CASSQAPGYEQYF. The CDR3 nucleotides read TGCGCCAGCAGCCAAGCCCCGGGTTACGAGCAGTACTTC.

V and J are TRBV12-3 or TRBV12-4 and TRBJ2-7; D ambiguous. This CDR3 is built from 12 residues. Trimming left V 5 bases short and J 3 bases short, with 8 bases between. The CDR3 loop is CASSPSSYEQYF. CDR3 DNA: TGTGCCAGCAGTCCGTCTAGCTACGAGCAGTACTTC.

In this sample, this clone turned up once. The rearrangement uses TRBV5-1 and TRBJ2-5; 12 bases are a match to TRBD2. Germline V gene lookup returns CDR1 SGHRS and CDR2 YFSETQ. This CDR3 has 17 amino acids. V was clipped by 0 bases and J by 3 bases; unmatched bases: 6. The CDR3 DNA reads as TGCGCCAGCAGCTTGGGACTAGCGGGAGTGGGGGAAGAGACCCAGTACTTC. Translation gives CASSLGLAGVGEETQYF.

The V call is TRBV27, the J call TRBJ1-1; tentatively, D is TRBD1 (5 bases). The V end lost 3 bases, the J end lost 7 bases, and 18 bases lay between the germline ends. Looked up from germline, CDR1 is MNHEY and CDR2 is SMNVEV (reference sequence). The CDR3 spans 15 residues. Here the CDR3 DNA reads TGTGCCAGCAGTTTGACGGGACGGACCTCCCGTGAAGCTTTCTTT. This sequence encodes CASSLTGRTSREAFF.

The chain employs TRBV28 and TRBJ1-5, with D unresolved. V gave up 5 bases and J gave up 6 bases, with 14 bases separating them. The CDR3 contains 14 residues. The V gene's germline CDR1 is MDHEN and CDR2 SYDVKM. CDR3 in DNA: TGTGCCAGCAGTCTAACCGATCATTCTCAGCCCCAGCATTTT. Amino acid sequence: CASSLTDHSQPQHF.

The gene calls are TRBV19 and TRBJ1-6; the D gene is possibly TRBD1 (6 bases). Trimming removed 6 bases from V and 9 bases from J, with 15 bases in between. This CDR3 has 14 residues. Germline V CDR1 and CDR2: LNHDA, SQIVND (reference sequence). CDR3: CASRTGTYGSPLHF. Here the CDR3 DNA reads TGTGCCAGTAGGACCGGGACATATGGTTCACCCCTCCACTTT.

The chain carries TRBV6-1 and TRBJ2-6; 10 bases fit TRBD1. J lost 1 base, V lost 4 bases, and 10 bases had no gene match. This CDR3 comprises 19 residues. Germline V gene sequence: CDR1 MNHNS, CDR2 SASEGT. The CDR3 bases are TGTGCCAGCAGTGCCCGGGGACAGGGGATTCGATCTGGGGCCAACGTCCTGACTTTC. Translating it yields CASSARGQGIRSGANVLTF.

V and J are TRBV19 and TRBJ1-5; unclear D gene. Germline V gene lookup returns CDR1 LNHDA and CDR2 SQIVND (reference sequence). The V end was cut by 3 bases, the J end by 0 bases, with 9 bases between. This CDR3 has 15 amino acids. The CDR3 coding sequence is TGTGCCAGTAGTATCGGGCTTACTAGCAATCAGCCCCAGCATTTT. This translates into CASSIGLTSNQPQHF.

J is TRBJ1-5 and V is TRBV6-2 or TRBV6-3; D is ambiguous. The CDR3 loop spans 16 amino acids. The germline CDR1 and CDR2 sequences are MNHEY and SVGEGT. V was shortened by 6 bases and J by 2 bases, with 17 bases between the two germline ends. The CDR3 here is CASSSTLIERNQPQHF. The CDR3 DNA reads TGTGCCAGCAGCTCTACCCTGATAGAACGCAATCAGCCCCAGCATTTT.

The CDR3 nucleotides are TGTGCCAGCAGCCAAGGGGCGCACGGCAGGGGCTATGGCTACACCTTC. Translated: CASSQGAHGRGYGYTF. This chain links TRBV4-2 with TRBJ1-2; possibly TRBD1 for D (6 bases). Germline CDR1 LGHNA, CDR2 YNFKEQ. The CDR3 is made up of 16 amino acids. V lost 1 base, J lost 4 bases, and 16 bases lay in between.

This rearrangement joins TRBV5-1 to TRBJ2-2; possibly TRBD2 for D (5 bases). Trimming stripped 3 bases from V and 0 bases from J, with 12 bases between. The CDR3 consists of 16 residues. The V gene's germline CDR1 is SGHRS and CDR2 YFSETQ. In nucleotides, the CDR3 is TGCGCCAGCAGCTCCCCGGCCGGGGCGAACACCGGGGAGCTGTTTTTT. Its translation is CASSSPAGANTGELFF. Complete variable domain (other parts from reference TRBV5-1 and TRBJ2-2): KAGVTQTPRYLIKTRGQQVTLSCSPISGHRSVSWYQQTPGQGLQFLFEYFSETQRNKGNFPGRFSGRQFSNSRSEMNVSTLELGDSALYLCASSSPAGANTGELFFGEGSRLTVL.

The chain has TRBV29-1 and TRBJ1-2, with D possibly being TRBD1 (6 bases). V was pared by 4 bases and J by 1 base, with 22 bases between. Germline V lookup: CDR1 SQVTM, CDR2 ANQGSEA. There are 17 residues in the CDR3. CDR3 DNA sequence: TGCAGCGTTGGAGGGGGGAATGGACAGTTGATTAACTATGGCTACACCTTC. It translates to CSVGGGNGQLINYGYTF.

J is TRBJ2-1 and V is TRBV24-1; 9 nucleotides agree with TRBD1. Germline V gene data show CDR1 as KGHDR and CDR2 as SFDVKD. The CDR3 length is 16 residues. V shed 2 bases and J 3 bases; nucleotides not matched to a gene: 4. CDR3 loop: CATSDSTGGIYNEQFF. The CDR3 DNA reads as TGTGCCACCAGTGATTCGACAGGGGGGATCTACAATGAGCAGTTCTTC.

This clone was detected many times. The CDR3 nucleotides read TGTGCCAGCAACCTATCGGGACAGGGGACCTACGAGCAGTACTTC. This translates into CASNLSGQGTYEQYF. The chain uses TRBV2 and TRBJ2-7; the match to TRBD1 covers 10 bases. V gave up 7 bases and J gave up 2 bases; unmatched junction bases: 8. CDR1 SNHLY and CDR2 FYNNEI come from the germline V gene. The CDR3 contains 15 residues. The variable domain in full, completed from reference TRBV2 and TRBJ2-7, reads EPEVTQTPSHQVTQMGQEVILRCVPISNHLYFYWYRQILGQKVEFLVSFYNNEISEKSEIFDDQFSVERPDGSNFTLKIRSTKLEDSAMYFCASNLSGQGTYEQYFGPGTRLTVT.

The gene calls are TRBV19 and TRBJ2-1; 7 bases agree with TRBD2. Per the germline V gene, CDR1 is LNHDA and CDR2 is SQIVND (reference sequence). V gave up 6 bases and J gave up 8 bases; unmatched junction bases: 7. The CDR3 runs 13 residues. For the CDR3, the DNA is TGTGCCAGTAGACTGGGCGGGAGAGATGAGCAGTTCTTC. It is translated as CASRLGGRDEQFF.

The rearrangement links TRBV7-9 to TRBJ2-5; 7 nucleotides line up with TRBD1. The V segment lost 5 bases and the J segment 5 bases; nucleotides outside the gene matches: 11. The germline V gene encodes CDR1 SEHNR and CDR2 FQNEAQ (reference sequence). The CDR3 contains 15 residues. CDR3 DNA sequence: TGTGCCAGCAGCCCCAGACAGGGAGTTGGGGAGACCCAGTACTTC. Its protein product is CASSPRQGVGETQYF.

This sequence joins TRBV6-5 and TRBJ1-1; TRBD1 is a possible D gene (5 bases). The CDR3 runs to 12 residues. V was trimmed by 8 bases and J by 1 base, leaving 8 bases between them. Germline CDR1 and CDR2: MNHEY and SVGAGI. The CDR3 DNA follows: TGTGCCAGCGGAGGGGCGAACACTGAAGCTTTCTTT. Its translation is CASGGANTEAFF.

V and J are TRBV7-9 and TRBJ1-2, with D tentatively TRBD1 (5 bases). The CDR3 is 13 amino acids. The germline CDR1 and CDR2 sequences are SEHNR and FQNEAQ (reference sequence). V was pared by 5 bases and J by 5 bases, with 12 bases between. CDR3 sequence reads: CASSLTGFYGYTF. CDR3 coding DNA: TGTGCCAGCAGCCTAACAGGTTTTTATGGCTACACCTTC.